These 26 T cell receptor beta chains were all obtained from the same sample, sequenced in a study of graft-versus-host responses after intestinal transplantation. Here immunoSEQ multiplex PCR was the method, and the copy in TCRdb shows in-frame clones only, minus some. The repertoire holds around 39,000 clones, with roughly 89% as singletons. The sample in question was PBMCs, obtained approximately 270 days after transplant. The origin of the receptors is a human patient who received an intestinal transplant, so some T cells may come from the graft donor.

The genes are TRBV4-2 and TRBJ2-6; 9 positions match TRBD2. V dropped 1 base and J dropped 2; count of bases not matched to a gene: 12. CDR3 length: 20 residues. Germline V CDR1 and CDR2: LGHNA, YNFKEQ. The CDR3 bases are TGTGCCAGCAGCCAAGTGTCGATTAGAGCGGGGGGCGCTGGGGCCAACGTCCTGACTTTC. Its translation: CASSQVSIRAGGAGANVLTF.

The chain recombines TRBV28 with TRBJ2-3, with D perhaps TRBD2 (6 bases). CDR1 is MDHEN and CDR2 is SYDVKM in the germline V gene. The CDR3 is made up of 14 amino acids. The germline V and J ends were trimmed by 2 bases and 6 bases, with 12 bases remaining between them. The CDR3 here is CASSLGAGPDTQYF. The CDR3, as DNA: TGTGCCAGCAGTTTAGGCGCGGGGCCGGATACGCAGTATTTT.

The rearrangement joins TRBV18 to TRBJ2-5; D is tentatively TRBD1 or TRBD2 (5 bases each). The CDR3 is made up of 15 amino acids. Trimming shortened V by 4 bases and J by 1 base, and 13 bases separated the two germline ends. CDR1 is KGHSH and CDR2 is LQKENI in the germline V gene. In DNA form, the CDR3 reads TGTGCCAGCTCACTTCCCGGGACGGTCCAAGAGACCCAGTACTTC. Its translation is CASSLPGTVQETQYF.

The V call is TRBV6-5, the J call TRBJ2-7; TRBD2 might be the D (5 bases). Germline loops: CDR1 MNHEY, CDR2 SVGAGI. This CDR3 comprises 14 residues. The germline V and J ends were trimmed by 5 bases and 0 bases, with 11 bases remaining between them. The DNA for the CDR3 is TGTGCCAGCAGTGACTATTACACCTCCTACGAGCAGTACTTC. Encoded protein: CASSDYYTSYEQYF.

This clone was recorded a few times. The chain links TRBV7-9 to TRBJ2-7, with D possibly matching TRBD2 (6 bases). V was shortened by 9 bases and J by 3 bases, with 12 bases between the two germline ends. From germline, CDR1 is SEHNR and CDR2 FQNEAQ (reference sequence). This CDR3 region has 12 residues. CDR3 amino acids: CASTEGSYEQYF. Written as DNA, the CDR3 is TGTGCCAGTACGGAGGGAAGCTACGAGCAGTACTTC.

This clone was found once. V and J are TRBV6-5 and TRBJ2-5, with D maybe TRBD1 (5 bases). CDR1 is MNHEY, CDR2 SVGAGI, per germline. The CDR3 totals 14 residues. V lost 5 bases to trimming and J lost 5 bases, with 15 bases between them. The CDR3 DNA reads TGTGCCAGCAGTGTCCAGATGGGGCGTGAGACCCAGTACTTC. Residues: CASSVQMGRETQYF.

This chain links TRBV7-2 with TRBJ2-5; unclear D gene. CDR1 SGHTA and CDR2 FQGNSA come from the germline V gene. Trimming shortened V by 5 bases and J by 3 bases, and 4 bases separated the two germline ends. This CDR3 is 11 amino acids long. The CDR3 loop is CASSPKETQYF. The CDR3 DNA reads TGTGCCAGCAGCCCGAAAGAGACCCAGTACTTC.

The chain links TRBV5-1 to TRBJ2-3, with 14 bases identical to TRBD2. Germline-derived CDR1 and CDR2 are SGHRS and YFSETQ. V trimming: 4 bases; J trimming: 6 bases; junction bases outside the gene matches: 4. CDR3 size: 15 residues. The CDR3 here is CASSLTSGGGDTQYF. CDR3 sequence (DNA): TGCGCCAGCAGCCTGACTAGCGGGGGGGGCGATACGCAGTATTTT.

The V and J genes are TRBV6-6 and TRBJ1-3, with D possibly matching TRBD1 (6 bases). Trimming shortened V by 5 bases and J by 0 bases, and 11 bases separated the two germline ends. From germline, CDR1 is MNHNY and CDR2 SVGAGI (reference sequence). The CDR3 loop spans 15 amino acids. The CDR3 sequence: CASSVTGFSGNTIYF. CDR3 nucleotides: TGTGCCAGCAGTGTTACAGGGTTCTCTGGAAACACCATATATTTT.

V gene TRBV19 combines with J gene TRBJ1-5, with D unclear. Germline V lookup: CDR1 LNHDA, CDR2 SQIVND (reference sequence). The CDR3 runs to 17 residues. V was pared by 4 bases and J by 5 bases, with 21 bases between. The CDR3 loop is CASSSPWARASDQPQHF. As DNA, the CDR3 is TGTGCCAGTAGTAGCCCCTGGGCTAGGGCCTCCGATCAGCCCCAGCATTTT. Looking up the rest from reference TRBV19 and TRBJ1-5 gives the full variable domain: DGGITQSPKYLFRKEGQNVTLSCEQNLNHDAMYWYRQDPGQGLRLIYYSQIVNDFQKGDIAEGYSVSREKKESFPLTVTSAQKNPTAFYLCASSSPWARASDQPQHFGDGTRLSIL.

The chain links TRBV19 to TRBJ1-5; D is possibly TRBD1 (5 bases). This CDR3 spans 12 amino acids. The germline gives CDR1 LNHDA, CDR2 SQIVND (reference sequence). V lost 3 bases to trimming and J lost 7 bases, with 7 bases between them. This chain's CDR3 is CASSIGGQPQHF. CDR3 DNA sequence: TGTGCCAGTAGTATTGGGGGGCAGCCCCAGCATTTT.

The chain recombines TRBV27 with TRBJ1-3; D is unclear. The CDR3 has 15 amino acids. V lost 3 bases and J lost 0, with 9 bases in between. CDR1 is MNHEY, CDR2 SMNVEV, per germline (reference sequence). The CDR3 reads CASSLAGFSGNTIYF. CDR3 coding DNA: TGTGCCAGCAGTTTGGCCGGCTTCTCTGGAAACACCATATATTTT.

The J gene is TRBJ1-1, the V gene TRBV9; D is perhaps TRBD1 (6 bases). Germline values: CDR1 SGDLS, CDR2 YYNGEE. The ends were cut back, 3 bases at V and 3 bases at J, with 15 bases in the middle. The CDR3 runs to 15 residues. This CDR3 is CASSAPGEGDTEAFF. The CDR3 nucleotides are TGTGCCAGCAGCGCCCCAGGAGAGGGGGACACTGAAGCTTTCTTT. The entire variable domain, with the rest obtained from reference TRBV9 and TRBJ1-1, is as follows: DSGVTQTPKHLITATGQRVTLRCSPRSGDLSVYWYQQSLDQGLQFLIQYYNGEERAKGNILERFSAQQFPDLHSELNLSSLELGDSALYFCASSAPGEGDTEAFFGQGTRLTVV.

DNA of the CDR3: TGTGCCAGCAGCCCCAACCCCCGACAGGGGGACACTGAAGCTTTCTTT. It yields the protein CASSPNPRQGDTEAFF. The chain is built from TRBV7-3 and TRBJ1-1, with 9 bases matching TRBD1. Germline values: CDR1 SGHTA, CDR2 FQGTGA. With V trimmed by 5 bases and J by 3 bases, 10 bases remained unmatched. This CDR3 comprises 16 residues.

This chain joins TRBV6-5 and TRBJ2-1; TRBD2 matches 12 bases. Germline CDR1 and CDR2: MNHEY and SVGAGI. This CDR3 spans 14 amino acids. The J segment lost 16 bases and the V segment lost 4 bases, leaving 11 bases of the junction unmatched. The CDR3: CASSSDLTSGGFFF. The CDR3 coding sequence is TGTGCCAGCAGTTCCGACCTTACTAGCGGGGGGTTCTTCTTC.

CDR3 residues: CASSISVSSYEQYF. The CDR3 region has the DNA TGCGCCAGCAGCATTAGCGTCAGCTCCTACGAGCAGTACTTC. The chain couples TRBV5-1 to TRBJ2-7; weak D call: TRBD2 (5 bases). Germline CDR1 reads SGHRS; CDR2 reads YFSETQ. This CDR3 region has 14 residues. The V gene lost 4 bases and the J gene lost 0 bases, with 11 bases spanning the gap.

The CDR3 DNA is TGTGCCAGCAGCCGGGGGGTGAACACTGAAGCTTTCTTT. This sequence encodes CASSRGVNTEAFF. V gene TRBV6-1 combines with J gene TRBJ1-1; maybe TRBD1 (5 bases). Germline assignment: CDR1 MNHNS and CDR2 SASEGT. CDR3 length: 13 residues. Between the trimmed V and J ends, which lost 6 bases and 0 bases, there was a span of 8 bases.

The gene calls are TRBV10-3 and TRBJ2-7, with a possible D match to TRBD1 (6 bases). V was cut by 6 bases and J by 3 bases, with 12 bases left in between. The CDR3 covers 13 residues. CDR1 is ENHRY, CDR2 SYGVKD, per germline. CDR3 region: CAISSGDRYEQYF. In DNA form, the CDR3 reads TGTGCCATCAGCTCAGGGGACCGCTACGAGCAGTACTTC.

DNA for the CDR3: TGTGCCAGCAGTGCCGATAGGGCAGGGGAAAACCAATATGGCTACACCTTC. This codes for CASSADRAGENQYGYTF. This rearrangement joins TRBV6-1 to TRBJ1-2, with D perhaps matching TRBD1 (6 bases). CDR1 MNHNS and CDR2 SASEGT come from the germline V gene. The CDR3 totals 17 residues. V was clipped by 4 bases and J by 5 bases, with 23 bases between them.

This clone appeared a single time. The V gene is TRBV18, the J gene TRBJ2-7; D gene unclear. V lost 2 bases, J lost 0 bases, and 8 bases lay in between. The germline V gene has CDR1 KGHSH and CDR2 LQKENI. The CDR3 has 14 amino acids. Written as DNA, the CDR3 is TGTGCCAGCTCACCAATATCGGACTCCTACGAGCAGTACTTC. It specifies CASSPISDSYEQYF.

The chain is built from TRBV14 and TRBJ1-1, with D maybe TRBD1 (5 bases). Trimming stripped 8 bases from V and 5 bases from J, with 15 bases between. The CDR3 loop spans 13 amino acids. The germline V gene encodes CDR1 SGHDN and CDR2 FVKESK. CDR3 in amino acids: CASRRSGGTEAFF. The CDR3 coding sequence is TGTGCCAGCCGACGATCGGGGGGGACTGAAGCTTTCTTT.

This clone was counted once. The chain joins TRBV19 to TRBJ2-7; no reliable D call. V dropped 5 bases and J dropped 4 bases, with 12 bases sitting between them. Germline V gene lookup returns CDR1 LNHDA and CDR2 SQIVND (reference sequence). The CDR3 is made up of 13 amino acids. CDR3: CASSVRGKYEQYF. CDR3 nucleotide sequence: TGTGCCAGTAGTGTGCGAGGTAAATACGAGCAGTACTTC.

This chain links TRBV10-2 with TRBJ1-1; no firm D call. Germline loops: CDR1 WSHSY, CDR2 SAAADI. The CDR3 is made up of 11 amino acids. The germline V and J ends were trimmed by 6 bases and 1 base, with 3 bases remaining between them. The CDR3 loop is CASRENTEAFF. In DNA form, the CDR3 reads TGCGCCAGCAGGGAGAACACTGAAGCTTTCTTT.

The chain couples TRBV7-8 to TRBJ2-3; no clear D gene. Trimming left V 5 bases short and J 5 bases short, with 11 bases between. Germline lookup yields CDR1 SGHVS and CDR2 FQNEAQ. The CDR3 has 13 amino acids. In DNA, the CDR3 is TGTGCCAGCAGCACCCAGGTGGTAGATACGCAGTATTTT. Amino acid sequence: CASSTQVVDTQYF.

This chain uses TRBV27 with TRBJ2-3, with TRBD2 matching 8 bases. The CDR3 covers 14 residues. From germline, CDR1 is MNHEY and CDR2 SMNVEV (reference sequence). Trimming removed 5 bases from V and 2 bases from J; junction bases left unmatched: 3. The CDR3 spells CASSPGGATDTQYF. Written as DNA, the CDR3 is TGTGCCAGCAGTCCCGGGGGGGCCACAGATACGCAGTATTTT.

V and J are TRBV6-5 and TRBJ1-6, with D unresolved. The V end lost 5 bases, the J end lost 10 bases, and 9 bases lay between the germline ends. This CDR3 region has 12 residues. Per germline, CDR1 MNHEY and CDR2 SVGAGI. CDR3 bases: TGTGCCAGCAGTGAACTGGGCTCACCCCTCCACTTT. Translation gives CASSELGSPLHF.